This is a list of T cell receptor beta chains from one sample in a study of cytomegalovirus exposure and HLA in healthy donors. Generated by immunoSEQ multiplex PCR, the TCRdb table keeps only in-frame clones and is missing some. This sample has 190,000 or so clones, with 82% found just once. Input material: PBMCs. These receptors all come from a boy younger than 10 in good health and CMV-seronegative. The CDR3 runs from the conserved cysteine through the conserved F or W. The D gene is left open where the match is weak. Not all rows give a size; the values are once, few, many and, for expanded clones, a class.

TRBV4-3	NA	few	TRBJ2-3	TGCGCCAGCAGCCAAGGGGGGACACCAGTGGGGACAGATACGCAGTATTTT	CASSQGGTPVGTDTQYF
TRBV11-2	NA	few	TRBJ2-1	TGTGCCGTTACAAGGGGCCTTTCCTACAATGAGCAGTTCTTC	CAVTRGLSYNEQFF
TRBV9	NA	NA	TRBJ2-1	TGTGCCAGCAGCCCCGGCCGGGGCTACAATGAGCAGTTCTTC	CASSPGRGYNEQFF
TRBV27	NA	NA	TRBJ1-1	TGTGCCAGCCAAGGGCAGGGAGGTTCGGTCGCTTTCTTT	CASQGQGGSVAFF
TRBV5-1	TRBD2	NA	TRBJ2-3	TGCGCCAGCAGCTTACCGAGCGGGGGTAACACAGATACGCAGTATTTT	CASSLPSGGNTDTQYF
TRBV5-1	TRBD2	NA	TRBJ2-1	TGCGCCAGCAGCTTGATGGGACTAGCTTTCAATGAGCAGTTCTTC	CASSLMGLAFNEQFF
TRBV6-6	NA	NA	TRBJ2-2	TGTGCCAGCAGTTATATCACCGGGGAGCTGTTTTTT	CASSYITGELFF
TRBV5-1	TRBD1	NA	TRBJ2-3	TGCGCCAGCACCGAACAGGGGGCAGATACGCAGTATTTT	CASTEQGADTQYF
TRBV19	NA	few	TRBJ2-2	TGTGCCAGTAGCCCCGTCTCAGAGAACACCGGGGAGCTGTTTTTT	CASSPVSENTGELFF
TRBV6-5	NA	once	TRBJ2-2	TGTGCCAGCAGGGAGGGACCTAACACCGGGGAGCTGTTTTTT	CASREGPNTGELFF
TRBV6-1	TRBD1	NA	TRBJ1-1	TGTGCCAGCAGTGCCTCCAGGGGGCTGGACACTGAAGCTTTCTTT	CASSASRGLDTEAFF
TRBV19	TRBD2	NA	TRBJ2-5	TGTGCCAGCGGGGGGAGAGAGACCCAGTACTTC	CASGGRETQYF
TRBV2	TRBD2	NA	TRBJ2-4	TGTGCCAGCACCGGACTAGAAGGAAACATTCAGTACTTC	CASTGLEGNIQYF
TRBV27	TRBD1	NA	TRBJ1-6	TGTGCCAGCAGTTCCCGACAGGGGACTAATTCACCCCTCCACTTT	CASSSRQGTNSPLHF
TRBV7-8	TRBD1	NA	TRBJ1-1	TGTGCCAGCAGCTTAGGGGGACAGGAGGGATATCAAGCTTTCTTT	CASSLGGQEGYQAFF
TRBV5-6	TRBD2	NA	TRBJ2-7	TGTGCCAGCAGCCGCGGGACTAGCGGCTACGAGCAGTACTTC	CASSRGTSGYEQYF
TRBV11-2	NA	NA	TRBJ1-3	TGTGCCAGCAGCTCGAGAGATCTTACGAGGGGGTCTGGAAACACCATATATTTT	CASSSRDLTRGSGNTIYF
TRBV5-6	NA	once	TRBJ1-1	TGTGCCAGCAGCTTTTCTCCGGGACTGCTAAAAGCTTTCTTT	CASSFSPGLLKAFF
TRBV2	NA	NA	TRBJ2-7	TGTGCCAGCACACCCTTTCTAGCCCCCTACGAGCAGTACTTC	CASTPFLAPYEQYF
TRBV7-2	TRBD1	once	TRBJ2-7	TGTGCCAGCAGCTTAGCCAGGGGGTCCTACGAGCAGTACTTC	CASSLARGSYEQYF
TRBV2	NA	NA	TRBJ2-7	TGTGCCAGCAGTGATCGCAGGGGGGACTACGAGCAGTACTTC	CASSDRRGDYEQYF
TRBV5-6	NA	NA	TRBJ2-3	TGTGCCAGCAGCTCCCCTGGCGGGGGCCCGACAGATACGCAGTATTTT	CASSSPGGGPTDTQYF
TRBV5-1	NA	NA	TRBJ2-7	TGCGCCAGCCGAAAGTCCGAGCAGTACTTC	CASRKSEQYF
TRBV2	NA	few	TRBJ2-7	TGTGCCAGCAGTGATTGGAAGGGGTCCTACGAGCAGTACTTC	CASSDWKGSYEQYF
TRBV4-1	TRBD1	NA	TRBJ2-7	TGCGCCAGCAGCCAAGGTCGAATAGGGCAGGGGGCACACGAGCAGTACTTC	CASSQGRIGQGAHEQYF
TRBV5-3	TRBD2	NA	TRBJ2-1	TGTGCCAGAAGCGCAACTGGGACTAGCGAAGCCGTCAATGAGCAGTTCTTC	CARSATGTSEAVNEQFF
TRBV25-1	TRBD1	NA	TRBJ1-6	TGTGCCAGCACCGGACAGGGCGAGTCACCCCTCCACTTT	CASTGQGESPLHF
TRBV15	NA	NA	TRBJ1-5	TGTGCCACCAGCGGAGGGTCCGGGAGACATCAGCCCCAGCATTTT	CATSGGSGRHQPQHF
TRBV5-3	TRBD1	few	TRBJ2-5	TGTGCCAGAAGCTTGAGGTTGACAGGGCAAGAGACCCAGTACTTC	CARSLRLTGQETQYF
TRBV4-2	TRBD2	NA	TRBJ2-3	TGTGCCAGCAGCCCCCAGGGGATAGCGGGGGGCCGCCCAGATACGCAGTTTTTT	CASSPQGIAGGRPDTQFF
TRBV7-9	NA	NA	TRBJ1-3	TGTGCCAGCAGCACACCGGGGTCCTCTGGAAACACCATATATTTT	CASSTPGSSGNTIYF
TRBV4-2	NA	NA	TRBJ2-1	TGTGCCAGCAGCCACGGACTGAGCTCCTACAATGAGCAGTTCTTC	CASSHGLSSYNEQFF
TRBV10-3	NA	NA	TRBJ2-3	TGTGCCATCAGGTCGGGGAGCACAGATACGCAGTATTTT	CAIRSGSTDTQYF
TRBV6-6	NA	NA	TRBJ2-1	TGTGCCAGCAGCTACCTGACAGGCCCCTTCTACAATGAGCAGTTCTTC	CASSYLTGPFYNEQFF
TRBV6-5	NA	NA	TRBJ2-5	TGTGCCAGCAGTTCGAGTGGTGAGACCCAGTACTTC	CASSSSGETQYF
TRBV9	TRBD2	NA	TRBJ2-5	TGTGCCAGCAGCGCGGGACTAGGGAAACAAGAGACCCAGTACTTC	CASSAGLGKQETQYF
TRBV28	NA	NA	TRBJ1-6	TGTGCCAGCAGCCGAGACAGTGACCCTTATAATTCACCCCTCCACTTT	CASSRDSDPYNSPLHF
TRBV9	TRBD2	NA	TRBJ2-3	TGTGCCAGCAGCGTAGGAGGCGGGAGGAACACAGATACGCAGTATTTT	CASSVGGGRNTDTQYF
TRBV19	TRBD1	NA	TRBJ1-2	TGTGCCAGTAGTGCCGACAGGGAGAGTATCTATGGCTACACCTTC	CASSADRESIYGYTF
TRBV27	TRBD1	NA	TRBJ1-1	TGTGCCAGCAGTCTCAGGGGGTCAGGCACTGAAGCTTTCTTT	CASSLRGSGTEAFF
TRBV6-1	TRBD1	NA	TRBJ2-3	TGTGCCAGCACCCAGGACAGGGGCGGTACAGATACGCAGTATTTT	CASTQDRGGTDTQYF
TRBV21-1	NA	NA	TRBJ2-7	TGTGCCAGCAGCAAGAAGTGGTGGACTAGCGGGGGGGCCTCTCCTGACGAGCAGTACTTC	CASSKKWWTSGGASPDEQYF
TRBV19	TRBD1	NA	TRBJ1-2	TGTGCCAGTAGTATCGACAGGGCGAACTATGGCTACACCTTC	CASSIDRANYGYTF
TRBV9	TRBD2	NA	TRBJ2-3	TGTGCCAGCAGCCGGGAGGGTACGCAGTATTTT	CASSREGTQYF
TRBV19	NA	once	TRBJ2-7	TGTGCCAGTAGTATAGATCACGAGACTAGGGCCTCCTACGAGCAGTACTTC	CASSIDHETRASYEQYF
TRBV5-6	NA	NA	TRBJ2-2	TGTGCCAGCAGCGGCGGGGTATGGAGGGTAAAGAACACCGGGGAGCTGTTTTTT	CASSGGVWRVKNTGELFF
TRBV19	TRBD1	NA	TRBJ2-3	TGTGCCAGTAGTATCTCAACCGGACAGGGGGCCACAGATACGCAGTATTTT	CASSISTGQGATDTQYF
TRBV4-3	TRBD2	NA	TRBJ2-5	TGCGCCAGCAGCCAAGAGGCGGGACTAGCGGGGGACCCGGAGACCCAGTACTTC	CASSQEAGLAGDPETQYF
TRBV6-1	NA	NA	TRBJ1-6	TGTGCCAGCAGCTACACGGGCTCCTATAATTCACCCCTCCACTTT	CASSYTGSYNSPLHF
TRBV7-9	NA	NA	TRBJ1-2	TGTGCCAGCAGCTTAGACATCCGGGACTATGGCTACACCTTC	CASSLDIRDYGYTF